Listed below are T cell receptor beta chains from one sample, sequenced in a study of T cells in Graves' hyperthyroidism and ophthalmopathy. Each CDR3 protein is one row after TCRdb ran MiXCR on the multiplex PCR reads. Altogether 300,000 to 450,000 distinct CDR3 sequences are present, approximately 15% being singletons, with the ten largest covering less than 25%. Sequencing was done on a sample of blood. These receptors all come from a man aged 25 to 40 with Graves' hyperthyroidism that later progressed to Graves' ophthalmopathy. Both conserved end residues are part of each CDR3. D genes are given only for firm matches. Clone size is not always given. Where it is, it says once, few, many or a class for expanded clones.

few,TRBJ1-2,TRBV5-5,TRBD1,CASSNRGTNYGYTF,TGTGCCAGCAGCAACAGGGGAACTAACTATGGCTACACCTTC
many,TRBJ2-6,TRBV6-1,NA,CASYPRGSNGANVLTF,TGTGCCAGCTACCCCAGAGGGTCGAACGGGGCCAACGTCCTGACTTTC
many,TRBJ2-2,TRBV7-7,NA,CASSRERVGELFF,TGTGCCAGCAGCAGGGAGAGGGTCGGGGAGCTGTTTTTT
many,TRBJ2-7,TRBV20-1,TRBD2,CSATWGGEHEQYF,TGCAGTGCTACCTGGGGAGGGGAGCACGAGCAGTACTTC
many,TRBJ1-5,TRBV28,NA,CASRPTNKPQHF,TGTGCCAGCAGACCTACGAATAAGCCCCAGCATTTT
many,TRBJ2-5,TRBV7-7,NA,CASSLDGAGRETQYF,TGTGCCAGCAGCTTAGACGGAGCAGGGAGGGAGACCCAGTACTTC
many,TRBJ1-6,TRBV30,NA,CAWSVGSPLHF,TGTGCCTGGAGCGTGGGATCACCCCTCCACTTT
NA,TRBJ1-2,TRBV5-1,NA,CASSLEGQSSNYGYTF,TGCGCCAGCAGCTTGGAAGGACAGTCTTCTAACTATGGCTACACCTTC
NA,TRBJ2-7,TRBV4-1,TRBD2,CASSQGPAGAYEQYF,TGCGCCAGCAGCCAAGGCCCAGCGGGGGCCTACGAGCAGTACTTC
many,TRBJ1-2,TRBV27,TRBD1,CASSPWTGPNYGYTF,TGTGCCAGCAGTCCCTGGACAGGACCTAACTATGGCTACACCTTC
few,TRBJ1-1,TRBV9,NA,CASSGDTTEAFF,TGTGCCAGCAGCGGGGACACCACTGAAGCTTTCTTT
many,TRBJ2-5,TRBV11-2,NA,CASSLSANSQETQYF,TGTGCCAGCAGCTTAAGTGCTAACTCACAAGAGACCCAGTACTTC
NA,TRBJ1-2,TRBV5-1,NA,CASSLTVGASPYGYTF,TGCGCCAGCAGCTTGACAGTGGGGGCTTCCCCTTATGGCTACACCTTC
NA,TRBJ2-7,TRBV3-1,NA,CASSQGWGETYEQYF,TGTGCCAGCAGCCAAGGGTGGGGGGAGACCTACGAGCAGTACTTC
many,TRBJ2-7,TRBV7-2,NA,CASSLEEYYEQYF,TGTGCCAGCAGCTTAGAGGAGTACTACGAGCAGTACTTC
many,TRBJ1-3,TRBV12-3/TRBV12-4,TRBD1,CASGTRDRDNTIYF,TGTGCCAGCGGAACCCGGGACAGGGATAACACCATATATTTT